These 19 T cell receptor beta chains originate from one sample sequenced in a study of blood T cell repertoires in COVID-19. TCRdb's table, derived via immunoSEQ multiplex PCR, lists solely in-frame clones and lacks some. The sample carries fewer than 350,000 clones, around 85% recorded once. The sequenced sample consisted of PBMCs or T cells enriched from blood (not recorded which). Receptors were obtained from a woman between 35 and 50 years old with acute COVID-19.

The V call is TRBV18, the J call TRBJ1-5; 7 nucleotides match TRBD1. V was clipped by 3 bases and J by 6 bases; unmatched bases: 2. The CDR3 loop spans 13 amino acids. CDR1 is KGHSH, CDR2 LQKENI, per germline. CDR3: CASSPTGVQPQHF. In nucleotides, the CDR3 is TGTGCCAGCTCACCTACAGGGGTTCAGCCCCAGCATTTT. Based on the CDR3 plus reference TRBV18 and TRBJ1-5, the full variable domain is NAGVMQNPRHLVRRRGQEARLRCSPMKGHSHVYWYRQLPEEGLKFMVYLQKENIIDESGMPKERFSAEFPKEGPSILRIQQVVRGDSAAYFCASSPTGVQPQHFGDGTRLSIL.

The CDR3 bases are TGTGCCAGCCGATATTTCCCGGCAGGGAAAAACTCTGGGGCCAACGTCCTGACTTTC. It specifies CASRYFPAGKNSGANVLTF. The rearrangement links TRBV28 to TRBJ2-6, with D possibly matching TRBD1 (5 bases). The germline V gene encodes CDR1 MDHEN and CDR2 SYDVKM. Trimming left V 8 bases short and J 0 bases short, with 23 bases between. The CDR3 extends over 19 amino acids.

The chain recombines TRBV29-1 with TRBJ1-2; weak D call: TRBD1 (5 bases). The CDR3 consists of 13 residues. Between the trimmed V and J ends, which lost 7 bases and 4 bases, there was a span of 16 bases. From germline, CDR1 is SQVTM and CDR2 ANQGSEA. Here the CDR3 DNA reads TGCAGCGCCATACAGGCAGGCGGCTATGGCTACACCTTC. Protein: CSAIQAGGYGYTF.

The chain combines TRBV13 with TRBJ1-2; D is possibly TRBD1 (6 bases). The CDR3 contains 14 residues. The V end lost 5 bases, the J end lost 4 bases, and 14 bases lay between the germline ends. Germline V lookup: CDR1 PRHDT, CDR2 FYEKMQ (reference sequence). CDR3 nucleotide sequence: TGTGCCAGCAGCAATCGGACAGAACCCTATGGCTACACCTTC. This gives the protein CASSNRTEPYGYTF.

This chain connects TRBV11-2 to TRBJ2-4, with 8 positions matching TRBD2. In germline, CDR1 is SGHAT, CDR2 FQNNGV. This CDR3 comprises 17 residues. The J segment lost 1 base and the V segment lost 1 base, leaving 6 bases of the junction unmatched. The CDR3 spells CASSLGFSGTAKNIQYF. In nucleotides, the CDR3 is TGTGCCAGCAGCTTAGGGTTTAGCGGGACGGCCAAAAACATTCAGTACTTC.

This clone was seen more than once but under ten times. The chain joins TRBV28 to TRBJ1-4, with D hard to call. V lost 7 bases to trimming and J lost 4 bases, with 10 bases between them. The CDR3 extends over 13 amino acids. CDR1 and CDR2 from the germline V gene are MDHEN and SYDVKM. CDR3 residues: CASKTAFNEKLFF. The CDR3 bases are TGTGCCAGCAAAACTGCGTTTAATGAAAAACTGTTTTTT.

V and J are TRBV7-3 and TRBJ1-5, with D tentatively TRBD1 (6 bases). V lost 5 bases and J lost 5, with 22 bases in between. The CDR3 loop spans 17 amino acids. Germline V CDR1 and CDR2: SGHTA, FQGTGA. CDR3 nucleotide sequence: TGTGCCAGCAGCCCCCTCCACCAGGGGAGTCAGTATCAGCCCCAGCATTTT. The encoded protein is CASSPLHQGSQYQPQHF.

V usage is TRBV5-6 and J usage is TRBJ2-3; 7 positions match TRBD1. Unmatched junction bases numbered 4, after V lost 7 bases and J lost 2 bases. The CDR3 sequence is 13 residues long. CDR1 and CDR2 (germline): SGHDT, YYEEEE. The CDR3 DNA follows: TGTGCCAGCGGGGACAGCCACACAGATACGCAGTATTTT. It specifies CASGDSHTDTQYF.

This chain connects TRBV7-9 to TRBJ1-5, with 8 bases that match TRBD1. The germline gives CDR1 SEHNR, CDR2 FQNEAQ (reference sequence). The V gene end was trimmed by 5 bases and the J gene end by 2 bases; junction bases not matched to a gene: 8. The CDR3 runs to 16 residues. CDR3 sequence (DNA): TGTGCCAGCAGCGGGGACAGGTCCCCAGGCAATCAGCCCCAGCATTTT. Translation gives CASSGDRSPGNQPQHF.

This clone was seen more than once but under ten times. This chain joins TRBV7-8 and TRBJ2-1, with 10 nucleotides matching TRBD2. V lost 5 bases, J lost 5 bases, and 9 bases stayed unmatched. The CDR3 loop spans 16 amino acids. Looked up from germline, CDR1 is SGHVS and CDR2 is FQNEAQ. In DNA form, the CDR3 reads TGTGCCAGCAGCGCCCTACAGCGGGAGGGCCACAATGAGCAGTTCTTC. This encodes CASSALQREGHNEQFF. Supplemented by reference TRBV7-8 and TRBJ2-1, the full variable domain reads GAGVSQSPRYKVAKRGQDVALRCDPISGHVSLFWYQQALGQGPEFLTYFQNEAQLDKSGLPSDRFFAERPEGSVSTLKIQRTQQEDSAVYLCASSALQREGHNEQFFGPGTRLTVL.

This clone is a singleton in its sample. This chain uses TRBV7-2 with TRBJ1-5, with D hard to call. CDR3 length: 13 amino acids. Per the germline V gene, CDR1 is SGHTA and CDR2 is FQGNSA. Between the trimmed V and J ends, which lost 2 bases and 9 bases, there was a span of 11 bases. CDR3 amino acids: CASSLRVASPQHF. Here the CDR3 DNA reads TGTGCCAGCAGCTTACGGGTCGCATCGCCCCAGCATTTT.

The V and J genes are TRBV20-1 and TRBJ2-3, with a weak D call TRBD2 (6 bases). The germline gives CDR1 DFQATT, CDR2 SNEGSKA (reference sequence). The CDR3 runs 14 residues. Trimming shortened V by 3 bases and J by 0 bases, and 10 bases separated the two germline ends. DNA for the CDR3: TGCAGTGCTAGTCGTAGCGGTAGCACAGATACGCAGTATTTT. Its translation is CSASRSGSTDTQYF.

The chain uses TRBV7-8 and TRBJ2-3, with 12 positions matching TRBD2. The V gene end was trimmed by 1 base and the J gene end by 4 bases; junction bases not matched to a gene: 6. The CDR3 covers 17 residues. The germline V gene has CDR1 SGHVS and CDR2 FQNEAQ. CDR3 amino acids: CASSLGPTSGGSDTQYF. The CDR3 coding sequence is TGTGCCAGCAGCTTAGGGCCGACTAGCGGGGGTTCAGATACGCAGTATTTT.

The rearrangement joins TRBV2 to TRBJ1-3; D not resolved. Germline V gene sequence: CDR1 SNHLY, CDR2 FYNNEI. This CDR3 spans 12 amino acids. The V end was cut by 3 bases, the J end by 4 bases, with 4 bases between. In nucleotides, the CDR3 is TGTGCCAGCAGTGACGAGGGAAACACCATATATTTT. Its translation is CASSDEGNTIYF.

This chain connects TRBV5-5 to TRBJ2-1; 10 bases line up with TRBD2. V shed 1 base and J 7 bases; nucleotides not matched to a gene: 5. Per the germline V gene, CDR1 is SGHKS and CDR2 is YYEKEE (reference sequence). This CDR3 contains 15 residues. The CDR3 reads CASSLMGAGGNEQFF. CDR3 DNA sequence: TGTGCCAGCAGCTTGATGGGAGCGGGGGGGAATGAGCAGTTCTTC.

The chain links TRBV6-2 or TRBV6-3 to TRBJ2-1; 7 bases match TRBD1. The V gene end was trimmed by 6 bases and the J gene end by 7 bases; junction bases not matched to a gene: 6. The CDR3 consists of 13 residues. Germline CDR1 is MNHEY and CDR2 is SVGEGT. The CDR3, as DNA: TGTGCCAGCAGCCTACAGGGGTGGAATGAGCAGTTCTTC. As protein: CASSLQGWNEQFF.

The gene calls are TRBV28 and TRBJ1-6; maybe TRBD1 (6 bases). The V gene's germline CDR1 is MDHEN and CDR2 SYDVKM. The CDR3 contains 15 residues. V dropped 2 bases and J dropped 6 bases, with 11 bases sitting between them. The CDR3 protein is CASSLADRFNSPLHF. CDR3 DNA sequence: TGTGCCAGCAGTTTAGCAGACAGGTTTAATTCACCCCTCCACTTT.

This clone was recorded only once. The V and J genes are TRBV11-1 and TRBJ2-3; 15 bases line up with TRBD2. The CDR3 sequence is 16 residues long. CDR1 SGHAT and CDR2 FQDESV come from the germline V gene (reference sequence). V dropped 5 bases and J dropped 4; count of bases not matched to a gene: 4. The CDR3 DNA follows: TGTGCCAGCAGCAAGGGACTAGCGGGAGGAGCAGATACGCAGTATTTT. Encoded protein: CASSKGLAGGADTQYF. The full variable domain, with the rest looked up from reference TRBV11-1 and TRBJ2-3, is EAEVAQSPRYKITEKSQAVAFWCDPISGHATLYWYRQILGQGPELLVQFQDESVVDDSQLPKDRFSAERLKGVDSTLKIQPAELGDSAMYLCASSKGLAGGADTQYFGPGTRLTVL.

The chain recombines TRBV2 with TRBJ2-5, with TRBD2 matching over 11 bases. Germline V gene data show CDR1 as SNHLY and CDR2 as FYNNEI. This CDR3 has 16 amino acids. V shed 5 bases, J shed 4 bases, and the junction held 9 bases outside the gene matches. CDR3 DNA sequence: TGTGCCAGCAGTCCTACTAGCGGGGGAATAGCAGAGACCCAGTACTTC. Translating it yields CASSPTSGGIAETQYF.